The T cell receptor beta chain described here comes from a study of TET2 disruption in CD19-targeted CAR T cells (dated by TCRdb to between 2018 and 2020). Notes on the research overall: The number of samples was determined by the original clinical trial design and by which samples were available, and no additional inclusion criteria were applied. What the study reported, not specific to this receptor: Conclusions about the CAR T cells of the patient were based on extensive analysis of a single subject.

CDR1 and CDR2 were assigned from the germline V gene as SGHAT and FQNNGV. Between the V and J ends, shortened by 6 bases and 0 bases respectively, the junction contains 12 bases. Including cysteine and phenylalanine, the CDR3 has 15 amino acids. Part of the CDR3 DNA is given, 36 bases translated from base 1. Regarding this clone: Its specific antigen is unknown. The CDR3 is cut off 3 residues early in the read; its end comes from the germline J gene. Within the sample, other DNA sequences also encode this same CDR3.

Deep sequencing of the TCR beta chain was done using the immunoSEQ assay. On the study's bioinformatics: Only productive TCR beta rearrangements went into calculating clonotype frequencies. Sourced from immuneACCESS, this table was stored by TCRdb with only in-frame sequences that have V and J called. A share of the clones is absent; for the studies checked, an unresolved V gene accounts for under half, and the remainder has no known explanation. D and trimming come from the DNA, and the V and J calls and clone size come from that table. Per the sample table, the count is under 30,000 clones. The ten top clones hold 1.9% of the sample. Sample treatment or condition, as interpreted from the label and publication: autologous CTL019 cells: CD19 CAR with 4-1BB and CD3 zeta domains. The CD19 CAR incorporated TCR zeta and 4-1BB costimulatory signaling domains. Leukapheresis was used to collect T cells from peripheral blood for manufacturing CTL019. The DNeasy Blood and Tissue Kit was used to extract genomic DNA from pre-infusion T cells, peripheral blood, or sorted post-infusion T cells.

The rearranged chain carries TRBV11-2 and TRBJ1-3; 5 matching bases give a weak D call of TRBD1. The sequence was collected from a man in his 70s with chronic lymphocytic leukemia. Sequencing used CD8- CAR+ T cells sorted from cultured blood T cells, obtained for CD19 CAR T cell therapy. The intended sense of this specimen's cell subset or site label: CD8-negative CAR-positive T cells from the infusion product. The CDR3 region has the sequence CASSYVTGSGNTIYF. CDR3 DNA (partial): TGTGCCAGCAGTTACGTTACAGGCTCTGGAAACACC.